A single sample is the source of the 23 T cell receptor beta chains below, sequenced in a study of identical twins. TCRdb analysed the 5' RACE reads with MiXCR anew, one entry per CDR3 protein. Among approximately 670,000 distinct CDR3 sequences listed, 5.5% to 6.5% were seen once. Input material: naive T cells sorted from blood. These receptors all come from a young man in good health.

In this sample, this clonotype turned up many times. This chain links TRBV10-3 with TRBJ1-1; weak D call: TRBD1 (5 bases). The CDR3 contains 21 residues. In germline, CDR1 is ENHRY, CDR2 SYGVKD. The V gene lost 0 bases and the J gene lost 4 bases, with 30 bases spanning the gap. CDR3 DNA sequence: TGTGCCATCAGTGAGTCTCCTTTACTAAGGGACGTTACTAAGAGGGGCACTGAAGCTTTCTTT. Translated: CAISESPLLRDVTKRGTEAFF.

This clonotype turned up a few times. J is TRBJ2-6 and V is TRBV20-1; D is perhaps TRBD1 (6 bases). Trimming took 3 bases from V and 1 from J, leaving 13 bases between them. The CDR3 contains 16 residues. The germline gives CDR1 DFQATT, CDR2 SNEGSKA (reference sequence). The CDR3 loop reads CSARNRETSGANVLTF. The CDR3 DNA reads TGCAGTGCTAGGAACAGGGAAACTTCTGGGGCCAACGTCCTGACTTTC.

The chain joins TRBV5-1 to TRBJ2-3; maybe TRBD2 (6 bases). The germline gives CDR1 SGHRS, CDR2 YFSETQ. The V and J ends lost 5 bases and 0 bases respectively, with 16 bases between them. The CDR3 length is 16 residues. CDR3 sequence (DNA): TGCGCCAGCAGGGAGGGATTCAGCGGGAGCACAGATACGCAGTATTTT. This sequence encodes CASREGFSGSTDTQYF.

This clonotype was counted at least ten times. The chain carries TRBV27 and TRBJ2-3; D possibly corresponds to TRBD2 (6 bases). The germline V gene encodes CDR1 MNHEY and CDR2 SMNVEV (reference sequence). CDR3 length equals 15 residues. V dropped 5 bases and J dropped 2 bases, with 14 bases sitting between them. CDR3 in amino acids: CASSGTEGLTDTQYF. CDR3 nucleotides: TGTGCCAGCAGTGGCACGGAGGGCCTCACAGATACGCAGTATTTT.

This clonotype was seen repeatedly, ten times or more. The chain carries TRBV6-9 and TRBJ2-7; 9 bases fit TRBD1. Trimming took 4 bases from V and 4 from J; bases not matched to a gene: 8. Germline CDR1 is MNHGY and CDR2 is SVAAGI. The CDR3 is 15 residues long. Here the CDR3 DNA reads TGTGCCAGCAGTTTGGGGACAGGGAGGATGTACGAGCAGTACTTC. This encodes CASSLGTGRMYEQYF.

This clonotype appeared many times. The chain couples TRBV2 to TRBJ1-4, with D hard to call. The V gene's germline CDR1 is SNHLY and CDR2 FYNNEI. This CDR3 is built from 15 residues. Trimming cost V 7 bases and J 3 bases, with 15 bases left between them. The CDR3 sequence is CASTRSGNSNEKLFF. The CDR3 nucleotides read TGTGCCAGCACCCGTAGTGGGAATTCTAATGAAAAACTGTTTTTT.

In this sample, this clonotype turned up a few times. The V gene is TRBV5-1, the J gene TRBJ2-2, with a tentative D call TRBD2 (6 bases). Trimming took 1 base from V and 2 from J, leaving 9 bases between them. This CDR3 is built from 15 residues. Germline V lookup: CDR1 SGHRS, CDR2 YFSETQ. The CDR3 coding sequence is TGCGCCAGCAGCTTGTTTAGCGGAAACACCGGGGAGCTGTTTTTT. Its protein is CASSLFSGNTGELFF.

This clonotype has a handful of counts. V and J are TRBV27 and TRBJ2-1; D assignment may be TRBD1 or TRBD2 (6 bases each). The CDR3 extends over 15 amino acids. Germline loops: CDR1 MNHEY, CDR2 SMNVEV (reference sequence). Trimming stripped 0 bases from V and 14 bases from J, with 20 bases between. The CDR3 nucleotides read TGTGCCAGCAGTTTATCGCCGCTGGGGGGCGAGGTGAAGTTCTTC. Its protein product is CASSLSPLGGEVKFF.

For the CDR3, the DNA is TGCAGCGCGACAGGGGTAGGACAAGAGACCCAGTACTTC. This gives the protein CSATGVGQETQYF. The chain is built from TRBV29-1 and TRBJ2-5; TRBD1 matches 8 bases. V lost 7 bases and J lost 2; bases outside the gene matches: 6. The CDR3 spans 13 residues. CDR1 and CDR2 (germline): SQVTM, ANQGSEA.

The chain is built from TRBV11-1 and TRBJ2-1, with 10 bases matching TRBD1. Germline CDR1 is SGHAT and CDR2 is FQDESV (reference sequence). The CDR3 has 19 amino acids. The V gene end was trimmed by 5 bases and the J gene end by 3 bases; junction bases not matched to a gene: 16. The CDR3 protein is CASSLNIQAGTGDYNEQFF. In DNA form, the CDR3 reads TGTGCCAGCAGCCTTAATATTCAAGCCGGGACAGGGGACTACAATGAGCAGTTCTTC.

This clonotype has a count of ten or more. The rearrangement uses TRBV10-2 and TRBJ2-7, with 8 bases that match TRBD2. The CDR3 has 15 amino acids. CDR1 WSHSY and CDR2 SAAADI come from the germline V gene. With V trimmed by 6 bases and J by 0 bases, 7 bases remained unmatched. This CDR3 reads CASRDPSGPSYEQYV. The CDR3 DNA reads as TGCGCCAGCAGGGATCCTAGCGGGCCCTCCTACGAGCAGTACGTC.

This clonotype was seen ten or more times. CDR3 region: CASSLVDDEQYF. CDR3 DNA sequence: TGTGCCAGCAGCTTAGTTGACGACGAGCAGTACTTC. The V and J genes are TRBV7-6 and TRBJ2-7; D not certain. This CDR3 region has 12 residues. V lost 1 base and J 5 bases, leaving 6 bases between the germline ends. Looked up from germline, CDR1 is SGHVS and CDR2 is FNYEAQ.

This clonotype was detected many times. V and J are TRBV4-2 and TRBJ2-7; 8 bases fit TRBD2. Trimming took 4 bases from V and 0 from J; bases not matched to a gene: 5. The V gene's germline CDR1 is LGHNA and CDR2 YNFKEQ. This CDR3 spans 15 amino acids. CDR3 region: CASSRLAGPSYEQYF. CDR3 nucleotide sequence: TGTGCCAGCAGCCGCCTAGCGGGCCCCTCCTACGAGCAGTACTTC.

This clonotype showed up just a few times. The chain joins TRBV3-1 to TRBJ2-5; D is possibly TRBD2 (5 bases). Germline V CDR1 and CDR2: LGHDT, YNNKEL (reference sequence). The ends were cut back, 3 bases at V and 5 bases at J, with 16 bases in the middle. The CDR3 consists of 15 residues. The CDR3, as DNA: TGTGCCAGCAGCCACCCAAGCGGCAGTCGGGAGACCCAGTACTTC. Translating it yields CASSHPSGSRETQYF.

This clonotype was recorded many times. This chain uses TRBV11-2 with TRBJ2-5, with 11 bases matching TRBD2. The CDR3 extends over 17 amino acids. Germline CDR1 SGHAT, CDR2 FQNNGV. The J segment lost 4 bases and the V segment lost 3 bases, leaving 10 bases of the junction unmatched. The CDR3 sequence is CASSFLKSSGRGETQYF. Written as DNA, the CDR3 is TGTGCCAGCAGCTTTCTTAAAAGTAGCGGGAGGGGAGAGACCCAGTACTTC.

This clonotype was detected ten times or more. The rearrangement joins TRBV7-9 to TRBJ2-1, with unresolved D. The CDR3 contains 16 residues. Trimming shortened V by 5 bases and J by 9 bases, and 23 bases separated the two germline ends. CDR1 is SEHNR and CDR2 is FQNEAQ in the germline V gene (reference sequence). For the CDR3, the DNA is TGTGCCAGCAGCCTGGGGTGGGCGACGGAGAACGGTGAGCAGTTCTTC. Encoded protein: CASSLGWATENGEQFF.

This clonotype was seen ten or more times. Here the CDR3 reads CSASRDGSTDTQYF. CDR3 nucleotides: TGCAGTGCTAGCCGGGACGGAAGCACAGATACGCAGTATTTT. The rearrangement links TRBV20-1 to TRBJ2-3, with D tentatively TRBD1 or TRBD2 (5 bases each). The CDR3 is 14 amino acids. Trimming shortened V by 3 bases and J by 0 bases, and 10 bases separated the two germline ends. Germline loops: CDR1 DFQATT, CDR2 SNEGSKA (reference sequence).

Only a few counts were recorded for this clonotype. The chain couples TRBV12-3 or TRBV12-4 to TRBJ2-7; D is tentatively TRBD1 or TRBD2 (5 bases each). The CDR3 consists of 14 residues. Trimming removed 5 bases at V and 4 bases at J, with 15 bases between. CDR3 nucleotides: TGTGCCAGCAGTCCCCGGGACGCTCCATACGAGCAGTACTTC. Residues: CASSPRDAPYEQYF.

The table lists this clonotype with many counts. This chain uses TRBV7-6 with TRBJ1-6; weak D call: TRBD1 (6 bases). Trimming removed 1 base at V and 5 bases at J, with 9 bases between. The length of the CDR3 is 15 residues. Per germline, CDR1 SGHVS and CDR2 FNYEAQ. This CDR3 reads CASSLEDRNNSPLHF. For the CDR3, the DNA is TGTGCCAGCAGCTTAGAAGACAGGAATAATTCACCCCTCCACTTT.

Many counts were recorded for this clonotype. V is TRBV15 and J is TRBJ2-3, with D perhaps TRBD2 (6 bases). The CDR3 has 17 residues. From germline, CDR1 is LNHNV and CDR2 YYDKDF (reference sequence). V was cut by 0 bases and J by 2 bases, with 15 bases left in between. The CDR3, as DNA: TGTGCCACCAGCAGAGATCGCCCGGGAGACCCCACAGATACGCAGTATTTT. Protein: CATSRDRPGDPTDTQYF.

This clonotype was recorded at least ten times. The gene calls are TRBV12-3 or TRBV12-4 and TRBJ2-2; 8 bases agree with TRBD2. Trimming at V came to 3 bases and at J to 8 bases, leaving 5 bases not matched to a gene. CDR3 length: 14 amino acids. CDR3 in amino acids: CASSFSSGPGELFF. As DNA, the CDR3 is TGTGCCAGCAGTTTCTCTAGCGGGCCGGGGGAGCTGTTTTTT.

This clonotype was counted many times. This chain uses TRBV5-5 with TRBJ1-4; no reliable D call. Trimming cost V 4 bases and J 8 bases, with 15 bases left between them. The germline CDR1 and CDR2 sequences are SGHKS and YYEKEE (reference sequence). The CDR3 consists of 14 residues. CDR3 DNA sequence: TGTGCCAGCAGCCAGGACCTGGCAGGCGAAAAACTGTTTTTT. Its protein is CASSQDLAGEKLFF.

This clonotype was detected many times. This chain joins TRBV29-1 and TRBJ2-7, with 9 bases lining up with TRBD1. Germline V gene data show CDR1 as SQVTM and CDR2 as ANQGSEA. J lost 2 bases, V lost 7 bases, and 6 bases had no gene match. This CDR3 region has 13 residues. The CDR3 loop reads CSGRDRDTYEQYF. Here the CDR3 DNA reads TGCAGCGGCCGGGACAGGGATACCTACGAGCAGTACTTC.